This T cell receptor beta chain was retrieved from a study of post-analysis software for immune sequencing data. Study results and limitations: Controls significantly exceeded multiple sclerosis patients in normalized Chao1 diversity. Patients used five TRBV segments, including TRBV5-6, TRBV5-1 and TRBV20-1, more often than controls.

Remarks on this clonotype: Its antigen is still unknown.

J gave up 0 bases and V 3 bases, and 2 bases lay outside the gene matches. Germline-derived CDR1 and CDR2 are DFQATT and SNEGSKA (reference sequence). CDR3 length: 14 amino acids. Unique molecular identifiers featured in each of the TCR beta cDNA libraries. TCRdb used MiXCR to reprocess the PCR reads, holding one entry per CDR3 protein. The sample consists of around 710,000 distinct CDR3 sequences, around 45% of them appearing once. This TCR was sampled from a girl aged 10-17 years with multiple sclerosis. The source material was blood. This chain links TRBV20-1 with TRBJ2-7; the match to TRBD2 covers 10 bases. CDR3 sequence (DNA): TGCAGTGCTAGCCGGACTAGCGGCTCCTACGAGCAGTACTTC. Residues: CSASRTSGSYEQYF.